A single sample is the source of the 14 T cell receptor beta chains below, sequenced in a study of patients and donors after allogeneic stem cell transplantation. A single record per CDR3 protein comes from TCRdb applying MiXCR to the RT-PCR reads. The sample lists some 230,000 distinct CDR3 sequences; 14% were seen once. The sample was blood, either unsorted or a sorted T cell fraction (not recorded which). These receptors were taken from a human donor who was either an allogeneic HSCT recipient or a stem cell or donor lymphocyte infusion donor (not recorded which). It is not recorded whose cells these are; they may come from a transplant donor.

This clonotype was seen many times. This sequence joins TRBV6-1 and TRBJ1-2; weak D call: TRBD1 (6 bases). Germline V lookup: CDR1 MNHNS, CDR2 SASEGT. V was cut by 7 bases and J by 8 bases, with 20 bases left in between. The CDR3 has 14 residues. The CDR3 region is CASTETGGHSGYTF. For the CDR3, the DNA is TGTGCCAGCACCGAGACCGGGGGGCATAGCGGCTACACCTTC.

The rearrangement joins TRBV10-3 to TRBJ1-1, with TRBD1 as a possible D gene (6 bases). Looked up from germline, CDR1 is ENHRY and CDR2 is SYGVKD. This CDR3 contains 13 residues. Trimming removed 6 bases from V and 6 bases from J, with 14 bases in between. The CDR3 nucleotides read TGTGCCATCAGCCAGGGGAGGGAGGCTGAAGCTTTCTTT. Translation gives CAISQGREAEAFF.

In its sample, this clonotype was seen many times. This rearrangement joins TRBV6-1 to TRBJ2-1; 7 bases align to TRBD1. Trimming at V came to 6 bases and at J to 4 bases, leaving 6 bases not matched to a gene. Germline V gene lookup returns CDR1 MNHNS and CDR2 SASEGT. The CDR3 consists of 14 residues. The CDR3 sequence: CASRTGFRYNEQFF. The CDR3 bases are TGTGCCAGCAGGACAGGGTTTCGTTACAATGAGCAGTTCTTC.

This clonotype was counted a few times. The chain employs TRBV27 and TRBJ2-7, with 7 bases matching TRBD1. This CDR3 is 14 amino acids long. The junction had 11 bases not matched to a gene; V was cut back by 6 bases and J by 6 bases. CDR1 and CDR2 from the germline V gene are MNHEY and SMNVEV (reference sequence). The DNA for the CDR3 is TGTGCCAGCAGGATTGAGGGGGCCAGATTCGAGCAGTACTTC. This translates into CASRIEGARFEQYF.

This clonotype was seen more than once but under ten times. J is TRBJ1-1 and V is TRBV12-3 or TRBV12-4, with unresolved D. Trimming removed 7 bases from V and 0 bases from J, with 9 bases in between. The CDR3 covers 13 residues. The CDR3 loop is CASKLHMNTEAFF. The CDR3 DNA is TGTGCCAGCAAACTTCATATGAACACTGAAGCTTTCTTT.

This clonotype was detected only a few times. The V and J genes are TRBV4-3 and TRBJ2-2, with 7 nucleotides matching TRBD2. The V and J ends lost 1 base and 2 bases, in that order; junction bases with no gene match: 7. The CDR3 sequence is 17 residues long. Germline V gene lookup returns CDR1 LGHNA and CDR2 YSLEER. DNA of the CDR3: TGCGCCAGCAGCCAAGGGTTGGGACTACACAACACCGGGGAGCTGTTTTTT. This gives the protein CASSQGLGLHNTGELFF.

This clonotype came up a few times. V is TRBV6-5 and J is TRBJ2-1, with D tentatively TRBD1 (6 bases). The length of the CDR3 is 15 residues. Germline lookup yields CDR1 MNHEY and CDR2 SVGAGI. Trimming cost V 2 bases and J 9 bases, with 17 bases left between them. DNA for the CDR3: TGTGCCAGCAGTTACCGGCCCAACAGGGCTGGTGAGCAGTTCTTC. It specifies CASSYRPNRAGEQFF.

This clonotype was found a few times. V and J are TRBV5-1 and TRBJ2-3; 8 bases align to TRBD2. Germline CDR1 and CDR2: SGHRS and YFSETQ. This CDR3 contains 17 residues. V lost 4 bases, J lost 3 bases, and 13 bases stayed unmatched. CDR3: CASSAGLAAWGTDTQYF. The CDR3 DNA is TGCGCCAGCAGCGCTGGACTAGCAGCCTGGGGGACAGATACGCAGTATTTT.

This clonotype was seen a handful of times. This chain links TRBV20-1 with TRBJ2-7; perhaps TRBD1 as D (6 bases). The ends were cut back, 3 bases at V and 3 bases at J, with 15 bases in the middle. This CDR3 spans 14 amino acids. Germline CDR1 DFQATT, CDR2 SNEGSKA (reference sequence). The CDR3 reads CSARDPARGYEQYF. CDR3 nucleotide sequence: TGCAGTGCTAGGGACCCGGCCAGGGGCTACGAGCAGTACTTC.

This clonotype has a count of ten or more. The CDR3 DNA follows: TGTGCCAGCAGCTTGGGGGTTCGCGCTAATGAAAAACTGTTTTTT. Residues: CASSLGVRANEKLFF. V usage is TRBV5-5 and J usage is TRBJ1-4; no clear D. The V end was cut by 0 bases, the J end by 3 bases, with 9 bases between. This CDR3 region has 15 residues. In germline, CDR1 is SGHKS, CDR2 YYEKEE (reference sequence).

This clonotype was observed a handful of times. The chain uses TRBV20-1 and TRBJ2-5, with 7 bases that match TRBD1. Germline assignment: CDR1 DFQATT and CDR2 SNEGSKA (reference sequence). CDR3 length: 15 residues. With V trimmed by 6 bases and J by 5 bases, 15 bases remained unmatched. DNA of the CDR3: TGCAGTGCCCCGCGAAGCCAGGGGGTCCGGGAGACCCAGTACTTC. It translates to CSAPRSQGVRETQYF.

Many counts were recorded for this clonotype. The V and J genes are TRBV12-3 or TRBV12-4 and TRBJ2-3; no clear D gene. The CDR3 consists of 14 residues. Trimming left V 4 bases short and J 0 bases short, with 8 bases between. The CDR3 region has the DNA TGTGCCAGCAGTTCCGGAATCAGCACAGATACGCAGTATTTT. Translated: CASSSGISTDTQYF.

The V call is TRBV12-3 or TRBV12-4, the J call TRBJ2-7, with TRBD2 matching over 11 bases. Trimming cost V 5 bases and J 1 base; bases outside gene matches: 1. This CDR3 has 14 amino acids. In nucleotides, the CDR3 is TGTGCCAGCAGTCCTAGCGGGGGGTCCTACGAGCAGTACTTC. Protein product: CASSPSGGSYEQYF.

This clonotype showed up just a few times. This chain joins TRBV30 and TRBJ2-7, with D perhaps matching TRBD1 (5 bases). The CDR3 has 12 amino acids. From germline, CDR1 is GTSNPN and CDR2 SVGIG (reference sequence). V was cut by 2 bases and J by 5 bases, with 10 bases left in between. The CDR3 loop reads CAWSITGDEQYF. DNA of the CDR3: TGTGCCTGGAGTATAACAGGAGACGAGCAGTACTTC.